A single T cell receptor beta chain is shown here with its context. What it recognizes is unknown. This sample is part of a study of cytomegalovirus exposure and HLA in healthy donors. About the research overall: Genotyping of more than 300 donors showed that 80% to 85% belonged to the Caucasian-associated ancestry cluster.

The CDR3 covers 17 residues. J was trimmed by 5 bases and V by 6 bases; bases with no gene match: 16. Germline V gives CDR1 SEHNR, CDR2 FQNEAQ (reference sequence). Whole-study findings and limits: The classifier reportedly diagnosed cytomegalovirus status with high specificity and sensitivity. The HLA-A and HLA-B alleles of most subjects were reportedly predicted accurately from TCR beta sequences.

The PCR employed 60 Vbeta primers together with 13 Jbeta primers. Study processing details: The count from a later analysis was 70 million to 85 million unique TCR beta chains, some 10 million of them shared. Sequencing used immunoSEQ multiplex PCR; TCRdb keeps in-frame clones, though not all of them. V and J calls and clone size are given by that table; D and trimming were obtained from the DNA. The repertoire consists of about 120,000 clones, with over 70% occurring once and the leading ten covering 1.5%. The sequenced sample was PBMCs. This TCR was sampled from a woman between 18 and 30 years old in good health and CMV-seronegative. The rearrangement joins TRBV7-9 to TRBJ2-1; 7 bases agree with TRBD2. This chain's CDR3 is CASRYRGGRERDNEQFF. The CDR3 DNA reads TGTGCCAGCAGATACCGGGGTGGGCGGGAGCGAGACAATGAGCAGTTCTTC.